What follows are 27 T cell receptor beta chains derived from one specimen sequenced in a study of stem cell transplantation in POMP-related autoinflammatory disease. These receptors' antigens are unknown. Notes on the study in general: In patients with PRAID, every analyzed T-cell subset tended to show lower diversity and higher clonality. Patients with PRAID showed a restricted number of unique TRB V-J gene pairings.

Profiled with immunoSEQ multiplex PCR; TCRdb holds only in-frame clones, not every one. The data show around 10,000 clones, around 87% seen once. The specimen was CD8+ T cells from PBMCs, collected before stem cell transplantation. These receptor sequences come from a human donor with POMP-related autoinflammation and immune dysregulation (PRAID).

CDR3 DNA sequence: TGTGCCAGCAGCCAAGTAGCAGTTGAGCAGTTCTTC. Translation: CASSQVAVEQFF. V is TRBV14 and J is TRBJ2-1; D is unresolved. CDR3 length: 12 residues. Germline V gene data show CDR1 as SGHDN and CDR2 as FVKESK. The V end lost 1 base, the J end lost 9 bases, and 7 bases lay between the germline ends. Based on the CDR3 plus reference TRBV14 and TRBJ2-1, the full variable domain is EAGVTQFPSHSVIEKGQTVTLRCDPISGHDNLYWYRRVMGKEIKFLLHFVKESKQDESGMPNNRFLAERTGGTYSTLKVQPAELEDSGVYFCASSQVAVEQFFGPGTRLTVL.

This clone appeared once. The chain couples TRBV9 to TRBJ2-3, with 7 bases aligning to TRBD2. The V gene's germline CDR1 is SGDLS and CDR2 YYNGEE. J gave up 4 bases and V 2 bases, and 1 base lay outside the gene matches. The CDR3 has 13 amino acids. The CDR3 spells CASSVGGSDTQYF. The CDR3 nucleotides read TGTGCCAGCAGCGTCGGGGGGTCAGATACGCAGTATTTT.

This clone was seen more than once but under ten times. This sequence joins TRBV6-6 and TRBJ2-3, with no clear D. The CDR3 runs 12 residues. Deletions cut 2 bases from V and 5 bases from J, with 5 bases between. The germline CDR1 and CDR2 sequences are MNHNY and SVGAGI (reference sequence). CDR3 coding DNA: TGTGCCAGCAGTTACACGGTAGATACGCAGTATTTT. This sequence encodes CASSYTVDTQYF.

This clone has a single count. V usage is TRBV5-1 and J usage is TRBJ2-3, with no clear D. The V and J ends lost 1 base and 1 base respectively, with 22 bases between them. Germline-derived CDR1 and CDR2 are SGHRS and YFSETQ. The CDR3 spans 19 residues. CDR3 sequence: CASSLTALGFRQGTDTQYF. CDR3 DNA: TGCGCCAGCAGCTTGACGGCCCTGGGTTTCCGGCAGGGCACAGATACGCAGTATTTT.

A remark on this clone: One end of the junction fails to match germline, which may point to a read error. The V and J genes are TRBV7-7 and TRBJ2-1; D is possibly TRBD2 (6 bases). Germline V gene lookup returns CDR1 SSHAT and CDR2 FNYEAQ (reference sequence). There are 14 residues in the CDR3. The CDR3 loop is CASSPGTGAYEQFF. The CDR3, as DNA: TGTGCTAGCAGCCCAGGGACTGGCGCGTATGAGCAGTTCTTC.

This clone was seen just once. This sequence joins TRBV7-3 and TRBJ1-1, with D possibly TRBD1 on 6 matching bases. Trimming removed 2 bases at V and 4 bases at J, with 8 bases between. This CDR3 contains 13 residues. Germline V gene lookup returns CDR1 SGHTA and CDR2 FQGTGA. The CDR3 bases are TGTGCCAGCAGCTTAGGAGGGGGCACTGAAGCTTTCTTT. It translates to CASSLGGGTEAFF.

The table lists this clone with a few counts. CDR3 sequence (DNA): TGTGCGAGCGGGACTAGCGGAGACTACGAGCAGTACTTC. Protein sequence: CASGTSGDYEQYF. The chain employs TRBV2 and TRBJ2-7, with TRBD2 matching over 11 bases. Germline loops: CDR1 SNHLY, CDR2 FYNNEI. The CDR3 totals 13 residues.

DNA of the CDR3: TGTGCCAGTAGTCTCCCTAGTGGAAACACCATATATTTT. Protein product: CASSLPSGNTIYF. The V call is TRBV19, the J call TRBJ1-3; D gene unclear. The CDR3 is made up of 13 amino acids. Germline values: CDR1 LNHDA, CDR2 SQIVND (reference sequence). V was pared by 5 bases and J by 3 bases, with 8 bases between. Together with reference TRBV19 and TRBJ1-3, the CDR3 gives the full variable domain: DGGITQSPKYLFRKEGQNVTLSCEQNLNHDAMYWYRQDPGQGLRLIYYSQIVNDFQKGDIAEGYSVSREKKESFPLTVTSAQKNPTAFYLCASSLPSGNTIYFGEGSWLTVV.

The chain recombines TRBV27 with TRBJ2-7, with 9 bases lining up with TRBD1. V was pared by 5 bases and J by 6 bases, with 11 bases of the junction left unmatched. This CDR3 has 15 residues. Germline CDR1 is MNHEY and CDR2 is SMNVEV (reference sequence). CDR3 sequence: CASSPLPGQGVEQYF. As DNA, the CDR3 is TGTGCCAGCAGTCCTCTACCGGGACAGGGAGTCGAGCAGTACTTC.

This clone was counted a few times. The rearrangement links TRBV2 to TRBJ2-7; D is perhaps TRBD1 or TRBD2 (5 bases each). Trimming cost V 6 bases and J 7 bases, with 7 bases left between them. Germline CDR1 is SNHLY and CDR2 is FYNNEI. The CDR3 has 10 residues. In DNA form, the CDR3 reads TGTGCCAGCAGGGGGGTGGAGCAGTACTTC. The encoded protein is CASRGVEQYF.

The genes are TRBV5-1 and TRBJ2-3; D uncertain. V lost 0 bases and J 3 bases, leaving 5 bases between the germline ends. Germline-derived CDR1 and CDR2 are SGHRS and YFSETQ. The CDR3 is 13 amino acids. CDR3 in amino acids: CASSLAATDTQYF. DNA for the CDR3: TGCGCCAGCAGCTTGGCAGCGACAGATACGCAGTATTTT.

The CDR3 sequence is CSVGRGPAATYNEQFF. In DNA form, the CDR3 reads TGCAGCGTTGGGAGGGGGCCCGCCGCGACGTACAATGAGCAGTTCTTC. The chain couples TRBV29-1 to TRBJ2-1, with a tentative D call TRBD1 (7 bases). The V end lost 4 bases, the J end lost 4 bases, and 20 bases lay between the germline ends. CDR3 size: 16 residues. Per germline, CDR1 SQVTM and CDR2 ANQGSEA.

The V gene is TRBV2, the J gene TRBJ1-1; D perhaps matches TRBD1 (5 bases). The V end was cut by 5 bases, the J end by 4 bases, with 17 bases between. This CDR3 is built from 15 residues. CDR1 SNHLY and CDR2 FYNNEI come from the germline V gene. CDR3 protein: CASSPSAWGVTEAFF. The DNA for the CDR3 is TGTGCCAGCAGTCCGAGCGCCTGGGGGGTCACTGAAGCTTTCTTT.

The gene calls are TRBV28 and TRBJ2-5; D might be TRBD2 (6 bases). The V end was cut by 3 bases, the J end by 4 bases, with 15 bases between. Germline lookup yields CDR1 MDHEN and CDR2 SYDVKM. This CDR3 has 15 residues. The CDR3 sequence is CASSFFRDLTETQYF. The CDR3 bases are TGTGCCAGCAGTTTTTTCAGGGACTTAACAGAGACCCAGTACTTC.

The chain combines TRBV2 with TRBJ2-1; D call uncertain. Between the trimmed V and J ends, which lost 0 bases and 4 bases, there was a span of 7 bases. Germline-derived CDR1 and CDR2 are SNHLY and FYNNEI. The CDR3 covers 14 residues. The CDR3 DNA sequence: TGTGCCAGCAGTGAAGCGCTTCGATACAATGAGCAGTTCTTC. Its protein product is CASSEALRYNEQFF.

This clone ranks as medium-sized. The chain has TRBV6-1 and TRBJ1-5; 8 nucleotides line up with TRBD1. The germline V gene encodes CDR1 MNHNS and CDR2 SASEGT. Trimming cost V 4 bases and J 4 bases; bases outside gene matches: 6. There are 15 residues in the CDR3. DNA of the CDR3: TGTGCCAGCAGTGTAACCGGGACAGGAAATCAGCCCCAGCATTTT. It yields the protein CASSVTGTGNQPQHF.

This clone appeared a single time. This chain connects TRBV11-2 to TRBJ1-1; the match to TRBD1 covers 8 bases. With V trimmed by 4 bases and J by 6 bases, 10 bases remained unmatched. The CDR3 totals 15 residues. Germline V gene lookup returns CDR1 SGHAT and CDR2 FQNNGV. The CDR3 region has the DNA TGTGCCAGCAGCTGGACAGGGCGACGGAGCCCTGAAGCTTTCTTT. Translation: CASSWTGRRSPEAFF. Supplemented by reference TRBV11-2 and TRBJ1-1, the full variable domain reads EAGVAQSPRYKIIEKRQSVAFWCNPISGHATLYWYQQILGQGPKLLIQFQNNGVVDDSQLPKDRFSAERLKGVDSTLKIQPAKLEDSAVYLCASSWTGRRSPEAFFGQGTRLTVV.

This chain connects TRBV28 to TRBJ2-7, with D perhaps matching TRBD1 (6 bases). Deletions cut 3 bases from V and 6 bases from J, with 18 bases between. Germline CDR1 MDHEN, CDR2 SYDVKM. The length of the CDR3 is 15 residues. CDR3 region: CASSFLMGARSEQYF. CDR3 nucleotides: TGTGCCAGCAGTTTTTTGATGGGGGCGCGTTCCGAGCAGTACTTC.

The V and J genes are TRBV28 and TRBJ1-1; unclear D gene. Germline V lookup: CDR1 MDHEN, CDR2 SYDVKM. The CDR3 runs to 15 residues. V lost 7 bases and J lost 4, with 19 bases in between. The CDR3 spells CASTPRVRVRTEAFF. The CDR3 region has the DNA TGTGCCAGCACCCCCCGTGTGAGGGTTCGCACTGAAGCTTTCTTT.

The chain combines TRBV7-9 with TRBJ1-2; 7 positions match TRBD1. V trimming: 2 bases; J trimming: 3 bases; junction bases outside the gene matches: 3. There are 14 residues in the CDR3. The germline V gene encodes CDR1 SEHNR and CDR2 FQNEAQ (reference sequence). CDR3 sequence (DNA): TGTGCCAGCAGCTTACCGACAGGGTACTATGGCTACACCTTC. As protein: CASSLPTGYYGYTF. The variable domain in full, completed from reference TRBV7-9 and TRBJ1-2, reads DTGVSQNPRHKITKRGQNVTFRCDPISEHNRLYWYRQTLGQGPEFLTYFQNEAQLEKSRLLSDRFSAERPKGSFSTLEIQRTEQGDSAMYLCASSLPTGYYGYTFGSGTRLTVV.

CDR3 protein: CASSLGSGAYGYTF. The CDR3 DNA is TGTGCCAGCAGCTTAGGTTCAGGGGCCTATGGCTACACCTTC. The chain joins TRBV7-9 to TRBJ1-2, with D perhaps TRBD1 (6 bases). This CDR3 region has 14 residues. CDR1 is SEHNR and CDR2 is FQNEAQ in the germline V gene (reference sequence). V lost 1 base and J lost 4, with 10 bases in between.

The V gene is TRBV9, the J gene TRBJ1-4; the D is unclear. This CDR3 comprises 15 residues. V shed 0 bases and J shed 0 bases, with 6 bases lying between them. The germline V gene encodes CDR1 SGDLS and CDR2 YYNGEE. The CDR3 spells CASSVGAATNEKLFF. CDR3 sequence (DNA): TGTGCCAGCAGCGTAGGGGCAGCAACTAATGAAAAACTGTTTTTT.

V gene TRBV7-9 combines with J gene TRBJ1-4, with D unclear. Per the germline V gene, CDR1 is SEHNR and CDR2 is FQNEAQ (reference sequence). The V and J ends lost 3 bases and 5 bases respectively, with 10 bases between them. The CDR3 is 14 amino acids. CDR3 sequence (DNA): TGTGCCAGCAGCTTTTCACCCCAGAATGAAAAACTGTTTTTT. Encoded protein: CASSFSPQNEKLFF.

This chain connects TRBV27 to TRBJ1-5; D gene ambiguous. The V gene's germline CDR1 is MNHEY and CDR2 SMNVEV (reference sequence). The CDR3 is made up of 14 amino acids. Trimming took 1 base from V and 5 from J, leaving 9 bases between them. Here the CDR3 DNA reads TGTGCCAGCAGTTTATATGACGGCTATCAGCCCCAGCATTTT. It yields the protein CASSLYDGYQPQHF.

The rearrangement uses TRBV5-4 and TRBJ2-6; a weak D match, TRBD2 (5 bases). There are 17 residues in the CDR3. Germline V gives CDR1 SGHNT, CDR2 YYREEE (reference sequence). V lost 2 bases to trimming and J lost 3 bases, with 15 bases between them. The CDR3 nucleotides are TGTGCCAGCAGCTTAGGAGGCGCTAGGGATGGGGCCAACGTCCTGACTTTC. Protein sequence: CASSLGGARDGANVLTF.

This chain's CDR3 is CASSLGIQGSTGELFF. The DNA for the CDR3 is TGTGCCAGCAGCTTGGGTATCCAGGGAAGCACCGGGGAGCTGTTTTTT. The chain links TRBV5-6 to TRBJ2-2; D is possibly TRBD1 (5 bases). The CDR3 contains 16 residues. The ends were cut back, 0 bases at V and 4 bases at J, with 13 bases in the middle. Germline loops: CDR1 SGHDT, CDR2 YYEEEE.

The chain employs TRBV29-1 and TRBJ1-2; TRBD1 matches 8 bases. Trimming at V came to 1 base and at J to 4 bases, leaving 8 bases not matched to a gene. The CDR3 consists of 15 residues. Germline-derived CDR1 and CDR2 are SQVTM and ANQGSEA. The CDR3 nucleotides are TGCAGCGTTGAAGCCGCGGACAGGGTACCCTATGGCTACACCTTC. This encodes CSVEAADRVPYGYTF.